A single sample is the source of the 18 T cell receptor beta chains below, sequenced in a study of cytomegalovirus exposure and HLA in healthy donors. Sequencing used immunoSEQ multiplex PCR; TCRdb keeps in-frame clones, though not all of them. Of 100,000 to 150,000 clones listed, roughly 87% were seen once; the top ten hold around 1.1%. The source material was PBMCs. These receptors originate from a woman aged 18-29 years in good health and CMV-seronegative.

The chain combines TRBV4-3 with TRBJ2-1; TRBD1 agrees at 8 bases. There are 15 residues in the CDR3. Germline V gene lookup returns CDR1 LGHNA and CDR2 YSLEER. J gave up 5 bases and V 4 bases, and 7 bases lay outside the gene matches. Written as DNA, the CDR3 is TGCGCCAGCAGCCCGGGACAGGAGATCAACAATGAGCAGTTCTTC. It codes for CASSPGQEINNEQFF.

The rearrangement links TRBV7-9 to TRBJ2-6, with D possibly being TRBD1 (6 bases). Germline V lookup: CDR1 SEHNR, CDR2 FQNEAQ (reference sequence). V lost 5 bases and J 0 bases, leaving 14 bases between the germline ends. The CDR3 has 17 residues. The CDR3 nucleotides are TGTGCCAGCAGCACCACAGGGATCCACTCTGGGGCCAACGTCCTGACTTTC. Its protein product is CASSTTGIHSGANVLTF. Variable domain in full (rest from reference TRBV7-9 and TRBJ2-6): DTGVSQNPRHKITKRGQNVTFRCDPISEHNRLYWYRQTLGQGPEFLTYFQNEAQLEKSRLLSDRFSAERPKGSFSTLEIQRTEQGDSAMYLCASSTTGIHSGANVLTFGAGSRLTVL.

The CDR3: CASSEALRQEYTF. CDR3 coding DNA: TGTGCCAGCAGTGAAGCGCTGCGGCAAGAGTACACCTTC. V and J are TRBV6-1 and TRBJ1-2; D gene ambiguous. Trimming cost V 0 bases and J 11 bases, with 13 bases left between them. The CDR3 is 13 amino acids. The V gene's germline CDR1 is MNHNS and CDR2 SASEGT.

The chain carries TRBV6-4 and TRBJ2-3; 9 nucleotides agree with TRBD1. The V segment lost 6 bases and the J segment 6 bases; nucleotides outside the gene matches: 13. CDR3 length equals 16 residues. Per the germline V gene, CDR1 is MRHNA and CDR2 is SNTAGT. The CDR3 reads CASSQDRDRDVDTQYF. The CDR3 DNA reads TGTGCCAGCAGCCAAGACCGGGACAGGGATGTCGATACGCAGTATTTT.

The J gene is TRBJ2-2, the V gene TRBV6-5; no firm D call. Trimming removed 2 bases at V and 0 bases at J, with 7 bases between. This CDR3 comprises 15 residues. Germline CDR1 and CDR2: MNHEY and SVGAGI. Here the CDR3 reads CASSYLGSNTGELFF. CDR3 sequence (DNA): TGTGCCAGCAGTTACCTTGGCTCGAACACCGGGGAGCTGTTTTTT.

Only one count was recorded for this clone. This chain links TRBV5-6 with TRBJ2-3, with D maybe TRBD1 (6 bases). CDR3 length: 17 residues. V was shortened by 4 bases and J by 6 bases, with 24 bases between the two germline ends. Germline CDR1 is SGHDT and CDR2 is YYEEEE. The CDR3 DNA follows: TGTGCCAGCAGCAATTCATACCGGGACATGGGGATTGATACGCAGTATTTT. Its translation is CASSNSYRDMGIDTQYF. The variable domain in full, completed from reference TRBV5-6 and TRBJ2-3, reads DAGVTQSPTHLIKTRGQQVTLRCSPKSGHDTVSWYQQALGQGPQFIFQYYEEEERQRGNFPDRFSGHQFPNYSSELNVNALLLGDSALYLCASSNSYRDMGIDTQYFGPGTRLTVL.

This chain connects TRBV2 to TRBJ2-3, with 7 bases identical to TRBD1. The ends lost 6 bases at V and 2 bases at J; junction bases unmatched: 5. Germline V gives CDR1 SNHLY, CDR2 FYNNEI. This CDR3 comprises 14 residues. This chain's CDR3 is CASRSDRFTDTQYF. The CDR3 coding sequence is TGTGCCAGCAGGTCGGACAGGTTCACAGATACGCAGTATTTT. The whole variable domain, remainder taken from reference TRBV2 and TRBJ2-3, is EPEVTQTPSHQVTQMGQEVILRCVPISNHLYFYWYRQILGQKVEFLVSFYNNEISEKSEIFDDQFSVERPDGSNFTLKIRSTKLEDSAMYFCASRSDRFTDTQYFGPGTRLTVL.

The genes are TRBV6-1 and TRBJ1-1, with D tentatively TRBD1 (5 bases). The CDR3 extends over 15 amino acids. Germline V gene sequence: CDR1 MNHNS, CDR2 SASEGT. The V end was cut by 3 bases, the J end by 6 bases, with 17 bases between. CDR3 sequence: CASSEIGAGVAEAFF. The CDR3 region has the DNA TGTGCCAGCAGTGAGATTGGGGCAGGAGTCGCTGAAGCTTTCTTT.

The chain links TRBV4-1 to TRBJ2-7; tentative D call: TRBD2 (6 bases). Per the germline V gene, CDR1 is MGHRA and CDR2 is YSYEKL. V lost 0 bases, J lost 8 bases, and 11 bases lay in between. The CDR3 spans 13 residues. The CDR3 reads CASSQEGLSKQYV. As DNA, the CDR3 is TGCGCCAGCAGCCAAGAGGGACTCAGCAAGCAGTACGTC.

The rearrangement links TRBV5-6 to TRBJ1-2; possible D gene TRBD1, 5 bases. V was cut by 4 bases and J by 5 bases, with 12 bases left in between. Germline V lookup: CDR1 SGHDT, CDR2 YYEEEE. There are 13 residues in the CDR3. Written as DNA, the CDR3 is TGTGCCAGCAGCCAGAATAAGGGGTATGGCTACACCTTC. This translates into CASSQNKGYGYTF.

This chain uses TRBV30 with TRBJ2-7; TRBD1 matches 8 bases. The CDR3 loop spans 11 amino acids. CDR1 is GTSNPN, CDR2 SVGIG, per germline (reference sequence). Unmatched junction bases numbered 1, after V lost 7 bases and J lost 2 bases. In DNA form, the CDR3 reads TGTGCCTCGGACAGGGCCTACGAGCAGTACGTC. Encoded protein: CASDRAYEQYV.

DNA for the CDR3: TGTGCCAGCGGAACCGGGACAAGGAACACTGAAGCTTTCTTT. Protein sequence: CASGTGTRNTEAFF. The chain combines TRBV6-5 with TRBJ1-1; D perhaps matches TRBD1 (6 bases). The V gene lost 8 bases and the J gene lost 1 base, with 14 bases spanning the gap. This CDR3 is 14 amino acids long. CDR1 is MNHEY and CDR2 is SVGAGI in the germline V gene.

The chain couples TRBV5-8 to TRBJ2-3, with D tentatively TRBD2 (9 bases). V dropped 1 base and J dropped 11 bases, with 14 bases sitting between them. The germline CDR1 and CDR2 sequences are SGHTS and YDEGEE. The CDR3 has 13 amino acids. The CDR3 bases are TGTGCCAGCAGCTTGTCTAGCGGGACAGGGCAGTATTTT. Translated, it gives CASSLSSGTGQYF.

This clone occurred once. The chain combines TRBV6-1 with TRBJ2-1, with 12 bases aligning to TRBD2. V dropped 6 bases and J dropped 9; count of bases not matched to a gene: 9. The length of the CDR3 is 15 residues. The V gene's germline CDR1 is MNHNS and CDR2 SASEGT. The CDR3 DNA reads TGTGCCAGCAGACTCCTAGCGGGGGGGCGGGTTGAGCAGTTCTTC. Translation: CASRLLAGGRVEQFF.

The chain recombines TRBV7-2 with TRBJ1-2, with 8 bases identical to TRBD1. Germline V lookup: CDR1 SGHTA, CDR2 FQGNSA. The junction had 6 bases not matched to a gene; V was cut back by 1 base and J by 5 bases. The length of the CDR3 is 15 residues. In nucleotides, the CDR3 is TGTGCCAGCAGCTTAGAGGCCAGGGGGCGGTATGGCTACACCTTC. This encodes CASSLEARGRYGYTF.

There are a few counts of this clone. V and J are TRBV28 and TRBJ2-7; 9 nucleotides line up with TRBD2. This CDR3 is 15 amino acids long. The germline gives CDR1 MDHEN, CDR2 SYDVKM. V trimming: 4 bases; J trimming: 2 bases; junction bases outside the gene matches: 6. CDR3 sequence: CASSSIAGVAYEQYF. The CDR3 nucleotides are TGTGCCAGCAGTTCCATAGCGGGAGTGGCCTACGAGCAGTACTTC.

J is TRBJ1-1 and V is TRBV4-2; 8 positions match TRBD1. Germline V gene sequence: CDR1 LGHNA, CDR2 YNFKEQ. CDR3 length equals 14 residues. The trim removed 2 bases at V and 5 bases at J, leaving 4 bases unmatched. The CDR3 DNA reads as TGTGCCAGCAGCCAAATACAGGGGGGTACTGAAGCTTTCTTT. This encodes CASSQIQGGTEAFF.

This clone was counted once. The rearrangement uses TRBV5-1 and TRBJ2-3; the D gene is possibly TRBD1 (5 bases). CDR1 is SGHRS and CDR2 is YFSETQ in the germline V gene. The CDR3 is made up of 17 amino acids. The V end was cut by 4 bases, the J end by 2 bases, with 20 bases between. DNA of the CDR3: TGCGCCAGCAGCGGACAAGGCCTTCTAATAAACACAGATACGCAGTATTTT. Protein: CASSGQGLLINTDTQYF.